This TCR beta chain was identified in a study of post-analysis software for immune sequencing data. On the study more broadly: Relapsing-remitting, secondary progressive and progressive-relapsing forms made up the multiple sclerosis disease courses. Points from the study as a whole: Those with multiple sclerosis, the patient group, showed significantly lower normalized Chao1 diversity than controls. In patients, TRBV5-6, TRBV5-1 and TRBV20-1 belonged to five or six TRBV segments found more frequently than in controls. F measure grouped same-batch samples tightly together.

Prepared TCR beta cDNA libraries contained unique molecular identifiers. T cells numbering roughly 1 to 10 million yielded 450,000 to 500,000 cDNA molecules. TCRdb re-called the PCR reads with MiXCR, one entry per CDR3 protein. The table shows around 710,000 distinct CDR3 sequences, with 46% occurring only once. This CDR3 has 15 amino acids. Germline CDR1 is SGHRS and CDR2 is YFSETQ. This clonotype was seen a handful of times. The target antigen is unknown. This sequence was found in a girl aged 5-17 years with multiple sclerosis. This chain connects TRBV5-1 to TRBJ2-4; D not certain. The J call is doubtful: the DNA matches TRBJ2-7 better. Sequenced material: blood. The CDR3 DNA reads TGCGCCAGCAGCCCCATCTGGGGAAGAACCTACGAGCAGTACTTC. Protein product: CASSPIWGRTYEQYF.